The rows below give T cell receptor beta chains drawn from one sample of a study of shared clonotypes between healthy human individuals. The protocol was immunoSEQ multiplex PCR, while the TCRdb copy is restricted to in-frame clones and leaves out a portion. This repertoire shows 2 million to 3 million clones, 80% to 95% found once; its top ten account for 0.36%. The sample was naive CD4+ T cells from PBMCs. The receptors were sampled from a man between 18 and 35 years old in good health. Some clones in this sample may be carry-over from other donors' samples. Each CDR3 is given with its conserved first and last residue. A D gene is named only where the DNA matches it firmly. Only some rows state a clone size, as once, few, many or a class for expanded clones.

v_gene	j_gene	abundance	d_gene	CDR3nt	CDR3aa
TRBV6-1	TRBJ1-1	-	-	TGTGCCAGCGCCCTCCAATACATGAACACTGAAGCTTTCTTT	CASALQYMNTEAFF
TRBV9	TRBJ2-5	-	TRBD1	TGTGCCAGCAGCGTCGGGACAGGGGCCCAAGAGACCCAGTACTTC	CASSVGTGAQETQYF
TRBV7-2	TRBJ2-7	-	-	TGTGCCAGCAGCTTAGCGGTCCGGGAGCACGTCGAGCAGTACTTC	CASSLAVREHVEQYF
TRBV29-1	TRBJ1-1	-	TRBD1	TGCAGCGTTGGGGACAGAGGGAACACTGAAGCTTTCTTT	CSVGDRGNTEAFF
TRBV11-2	TRBJ1-1	-	-	TGTGCCAGCAGCTATTTTTCGGTTGGCACTGAAGCTTTCTTT	CASSYFSVGTEAFF
TRBV29-1	TRBJ2-5	once	-	TGCAGCGTTGGAAAGGCGCAAGGGGGTGGGACCCAGTACTTC	CSVGKAQGGGTQYF
TRBV2	TRBJ2-7	once	TRBD2	TGTGCCAGCAGTGAGGGGACTAGCGGGTTCTCCTACGAGCAGTACTTC	CASSEGTSGFSYEQYF
TRBV28	TRBJ2-2	-	TRBD1	TGTGCCAGCAGTTCCGCCGGGACAGGGGGCCGTTTTGGCACCGGGGAGCTGTTTTTT	CASSSAGTGGRFGTGELFF
TRBV7-3	TRBJ1-2	few	TRBD1	TGTGCCAGCAGCCTGACAGGGCCGCTCACCTTC	CASSLTGPLTF
TRBV15	TRBJ1-1	-	-	TGTGCCACCAGCAGAGATTCCACCAACACTGAAGCTTTCTTT	CATSRDSTNTEAFF
TRBV5-1	TRBJ1-5	-	-	TGCGCCAGCAGCTTGCTCGGGGGGACGGGGCAGCCCCAGCATTTT	CASSLLGGTGQPQHF
TRBV28	TRBJ1-2	-	-	TGTGCCAGCTTTCGGGGGGCGCGGGACTATGGCTACACCTTC	CASFRGARDYGYTF
TRBV5-1	TRBJ2-5	few	TRBD2	TGCGCCAGCAGCTTGGGGGAGGGCGGAGAGACCCAGTACTTC	CASSLGEGGETQYF
TRBV9	TRBJ2-7	-	TRBD2	TGTGCCAGCAGCCTTGGAGTGGGAGGGTACGAGCAGTACTTC	CASSLGVGGYEQYF
TRBV19	TRBJ2-7	-	-	TGTGCCAGTAGTCCCCGTCGGGGGCCCCCCCGGTACTTC	CASSPRRGPPRYF
TRBV10-2	TRBJ2-7	once	TRBD2	TGCGCCAGCAGAAATCTAGCGGGAGTGTACGAGCAGTACTTC	CASRNLAGVYEQYF
TRBV7-3	TRBJ2-1	once	-	TGTGCCAGCAGCTTAGGGGCCGGGACTCCTAATTACAATGAGCAGTTCTTC	CASSLGAGTPNYNEQFF
TRBV18	TRBJ2-1	-	-	TGTGCCAGCTCACGAGCGGGCCCGAATGAGCAGTTCTTC	CASSRAGPNEQFF
TRBV4-2	TRBJ2-5	-	-	TGTGCCAGCAGCCAAGCAACCAGGGAAGAGACCCAGTACTTC	CASSQATREETQYF
TRBV18	TRBJ1-2	-	-	TGTGCCAGCTCAAAGGCAGCCCGGGAGAGCTACACCTTC	CASSKAARESYTF